This TCR beta chain was captured by sequencing in a study of cytomegalovirus exposure and HLA in healthy donors. Overall study results and limits: According to an earlier analysis, most TCR beta V segments yielded productive rearrangements about 90% or about 30% of the time.

To note about this clone: Its antigen is still unknown.

V was pared by 6 bases and J by 10 bases, with 11 bases of the junction left unmatched. Germline assignment: CDR1 SNHLY and CDR2 FYNNEI. The CDR3 is made up of 14 amino acids. This PCR relied on a set of 60 Vbeta primers and 13 Jbeta primers. TCRdb keeps only in-frame clones here, not all; method: immunoSEQ multiplex PCR. The sample contains 200,000 to 250,000 clones, roughly 89% of which appear only once. V is TRBV2 and J is TRBJ1-2, with 10 positions matching TRBD1. The sequence was collected from a woman aged 18-29 years in good health and CMV-seronegative. The sequenced sample consisted of PBMCs. In DNA, the CDR3 is TGTGCCAGCAGAGATCGACAGGGGGCAAGAGTCTACACCTTC. Translated, it gives CASRDRQGARVYTF.